This T cell receptor (beta chain) appears in the sequencing data of a study of T cells after yellow fever vaccination. MiXCR was run by TCRdb on the 5' RACE reads, yielding one entry per CDR3 protein. The table includes about 500,000 distinct CDR3 sequences, roughly a sixth detected once. This CDR3 has 14 residues. V lost 2 bases and J lost 0, with 5 bases in between. Ten or more counts support this clonotype. This clonotype was obtained from a man in his late teens or twenties who received the YFV17D yellow fever vaccine. The rearrangement joins TRBV12-3 or TRBV12-4 to TRBJ1-3; no clear D gene. Material: PBMCs, obtained about 5 days after the first yellow fever vaccination. The DNA of the CDR3 is TGTGCCAGCAGTTTATGGAGCTCTGGAAACACCATATATTTT. Its protein product is CASSLWSSGNTIYF.